The source of this TCR beta chain is a study of control samples from healthy donors and cancer patients. There are 18 residues in the CDR3. V was clipped by 5 bases and J by 2 bases, with 21 bases between them. Germline assignment: CDR1 KGHDR and CDR2 SFDVKD. The method was immunoSEQ multiplex PCR; TCRdb's version includes in-frame clones alone and lacks a portion of them. The sample has roughly 88,000 clones, about nine tenths seen once. The receptor was isolated from a woman between 25 and 40 years old in good health. This rearrangement joins TRBV24-1 to TRBJ1-3; tentative D call: TRBD1 (5 bases). Sequencing used blood. CDR3 residues: CATSATRVGDPAGNTIYF. In nucleotides, the CDR3 is TGTGCCACCAGTGCCACCCGAGTGGGGGACCCTGCTGGAAACACCATATATTTT.